Following are 13 T cell receptor beta chains from one sample sequenced in a study of identical twins. In TCRdb, the 5' RACE reads were re-called with MiXCR into one record per CDR3 protein. The top ten hold 14% to 15% of the sample, which has under 300,000 distinct CDR3 sequences, around 6.5% seen once. This sample was shared with a second study, whose subject was T cells expressing NK-cell markers.

The sequenced sample was CD8+ T cells sorted from blood. Every receptor here comes from a woman between 18 and 29 years old in good health.

V gene TRBV27 combines with J gene TRBJ2-1; D uncertain. V dropped 6 bases and J dropped 1 base, with 16 bases sitting between them. Germline loops: CDR1 MNHEY, CDR2 SMNVEV (reference sequence). The CDR3 has 16 residues. DNA of the CDR3: TGTGCCAGCAGCCCCCCGTACCCAAAGTCCTACAATGAGCAGTTCTTC. Translated: CASSPPYPKSYNEQFF.

The chain joins TRBV6-2 or TRBV6-3 to TRBJ2-7; D is ambiguous. The ends were cut back, 4 bases at V and 0 bases at J, with 7 bases in the middle. The CDR3 consists of 13 residues. CDR1 and CDR2 from the germline V gene are MNHEY and SVGEGT. The CDR3 loop reads CASSSRRSYEQYF. The CDR3 DNA follows: TGTGCCAGCAGTTCCCGGCGCTCCTACGAGCAGTACTTC.

This clonotype was observed at least ten times. The chain recombines TRBV12-3 or TRBV12-4 with TRBJ2-1, with D possibly being TRBD1 or TRBD2 (6 bases each). The V end lost 4 bases, the J end lost 7 bases, and 8 bases lay between the germline ends. This CDR3 contains 12 residues. Here the CDR3 reads CASSSGANEQFF. CDR3 nucleotide sequence: TGTGCCAGCAGTTCGGGGGCTAATGAGCAGTTCTTC.

This clonotype was picked up many times. The chain recombines TRBV6-1 with TRBJ1-1, with no clear D. Germline-derived CDR1 and CDR2 are MNHNS and SASEGT. The CDR3 is 13 residues long. V was pared by 6 bases and J by 4 bases, with 12 bases between. The CDR3 region has the DNA TGTGCCAGCAGCCTCGGACGGTTCACTGAAGCTTTCTTT. It specifies CASSLGRFTEAFF.

This clonotype was found many times. The chain combines TRBV5-1 with TRBJ2-7, with 8 bases that match TRBD1. Germline lookup yields CDR1 SGHRS and CDR2 YFSETQ. The V and J ends lost 0 bases and 3 bases, in that order; junction bases with no gene match: 2. The CDR3 loop spans 14 amino acids. CDR3 nucleotide sequence: TGCGCCAGCAGCTTGGCAGGGGGCATCTACGAGCAGTACTTC. It is translated as CASSLAGGIYEQYF.

The J gene is TRBJ1-1, the V gene TRBV6-1, with TRBD1 matching 10 bases. This CDR3 has 13 residues. V lost 6 bases to trimming and J lost 7 bases; unmatched junction nucleotides: 5. In germline, CDR1 is MNHNS, CDR2 SASEGT. CDR3: CASRLTGGFEAFF. CDR3 in DNA: TGTGCCAGCAGGTTGACAGGGGGCTTTGAAGCTTTCTTT.

J is TRBJ2-7 and V is TRBV12-5; possible D gene TRBD1, 6 bases. The germline V gene has CDR1 LGHNT and CDR2 FRNRAP. The germline V and J ends were trimmed by 6 bases and 5 bases, with 14 bases remaining between them. The CDR3 consists of 13 residues. The CDR3 here is CASGFGGGNEQYF. The CDR3 nucleotides read TGTGCTAGTGGGTTCGGTGGGGGCAACGAGCAGTACTTC.

This clonotype was recorded a few times. This chain uses TRBV12-3 or TRBV12-4 with TRBJ2-2; no firm D call. V lost 3 bases to trimming and J lost 6 bases, with 8 bases between them. This CDR3 contains 13 residues. CDR3 loop: CASSFFGPGELFF. The CDR3 bases are TGTGCCAGCAGTTTCTTCGGCCCCGGGGAGCTGTTTTTT.

This clonotype has ten or more counts. The rearrangement uses TRBV19 and TRBJ2-2, with D possibly TRBD2 on 5 matching bases. Germline V gene data show CDR1 as LNHDA and CDR2 as SQIVND (reference sequence). The V end lost 3 bases, the J end lost 8 bases, and 16 bases lay between the germline ends. CDR3 length: 15 amino acids. As DNA, the CDR3 is TGTGCCAGTAGTATCTATTTGGCAGCGGCAGGGGAGCTGTTTTTT. Translating gives CASSIYLAAAGELFF.

This clonotype was observed a few times. V usage is TRBV9 and J usage is TRBJ2-2; 9 nucleotides agree with TRBD1. J was trimmed by 5 bases and V by 2 bases; bases with no gene match: 4. This CDR3 is 15 amino acids long. Germline CDR1 SGDLS, CDR2 YYNGEE. DNA of the CDR3: TGTGCCAGCAGCGTTCTACAGGGGGCAACCGGGGAGCTGTTTTTT. Protein product: CASSVLQGATGELFF.

This clonotype was counted a few times. The rearrangement joins TRBV27 to TRBJ1-2; no definite D call. The ends were cut back, 0 bases at V and 8 bases at J, with 16 bases in the middle. Germline V gene data show CDR1 as MNHEY and CDR2 as SMNVEV (reference sequence). The CDR3 covers 15 residues. The CDR3 sequence is CASSLSPNAPVGYTF. The CDR3 region has the DNA TGTGCCAGCAGTTTATCCCCGAACGCGCCGGTCGGCTACACCTTC.

This rearrangement joins TRBV6-5 to TRBJ2-7; D may be TRBD2 (6 bases). Germline CDR1 is MNHEY and CDR2 is SVGAGI. The CDR3 runs to 13 residues. Trimming cost V 1 base and J 2 bases, with 6 bases left between them. The CDR3 loop is CASSYWGAYEQYF. The CDR3 DNA is TGTGCCAGCAGTTACTGGGGGGCCTACGAGCAGTACTTC.

The V and J genes are TRBV2 and TRBJ2-2; D unclear. Trimming took 3 bases from V and 7 from J, leaving 12 bases between them. The CDR3 is made up of 14 amino acids. Per germline, CDR1 SNHLY and CDR2 FYNNEI. This chain's CDR3 is CASSDNRADGELFF. CDR3 nucleotide sequence: TGTGCCAGCAGTGATAATAGAGCTGACGGGGAGCTGTTTTTT.